A single sample gave rise to the 23 T cell receptor beta chains below, sequenced in a study of cytomegalovirus exposure and HLA in healthy donors. The PCR made use of 60 Vbeta and 13 Jbeta primers. Sequencing used immunoSEQ multiplex PCR; TCRdb keeps in-frame clones, though not all of them. The repertoire holds 120,000 to 150,000 clones, with about 79% as singletons. The specimen sequenced was PBMCs. The receptors here all came from a woman in her 30s in good health and CMV-seronegative.

There are many counts of this clone. The gene calls are TRBV11-2 and TRBJ1-4; weak D call: TRBD1 (5 bases). The CDR3 extends over 14 amino acids. Germline V gives CDR1 SGHAT, CDR2 FQNNGV. Between the trimmed V and J ends, which lost 3 bases and 7 bases, there was a span of 12 bases. CDR3 region: CASSLGGVGEKLFF. The DNA of the CDR3 is TGTGCCAGCAGCTTGGGGGGAGTGGGTGAAAAACTGTTTTTT.

This clone was found once. Distinct nucleotide sequences in the sample also encode this CDR3. This rearrangement joins TRBV5-1 to TRBJ1-1; tentatively, D is TRBD1 (5 bases). Trimming cost V 4 bases and J 3 bases, with 7 bases left between them. The CDR3 extends over 12 amino acids. The V gene's germline CDR1 is SGHRS and CDR2 YFSETQ. DNA of the CDR3: TGCGCCAGCAGCCTGACAGACACTGAAGCTTTCTTT. Translating gives CASSLTDTEAFF.

V and J are TRBV5-1 and TRBJ1-2, with 8 bases aligning to TRBD1. V dropped 4 bases and J dropped 8; count of bases not matched to a gene: 7. The germline CDR1 and CDR2 sequences are SGHRS and YFSETQ. The CDR3 spans 13 residues. DNA for the CDR3: TGCGCCAGCAGCCTACAGGGGGATTCCGGCTACACCTTC. As protein: CASSLQGDSGYTF.

The V and J genes are TRBV29-1 and TRBJ1-1; D unresolved. The V and J ends lost 4 bases and 2 bases respectively, with 8 bases between them. Germline V lookup: CDR1 SQVTM, CDR2 ANQGSEA. The CDR3 extends over 12 amino acids. The CDR3 region has the DNA TGCAGCGTTGGGCACCGAAACACTGAAGCTTTCTTT. Amino acids: CSVGHRNTEAFF.

The chain employs TRBV6-1 and TRBJ1-2; 11 nucleotides agree with TRBD1. This CDR3 region has 13 residues. Germline V CDR1 and CDR2: MNHNS, SASEGT. The V gene end was trimmed by 7 bases and the J gene end by 8 bases; junction bases not matched to a gene: 6. CDR3 nucleotide sequence: TGTGCCAGCAAGACCGGGACAGGGGGAGGCTACACCTTC. Translated: CASKTGTGGGYTF.

J is TRBJ2-5 and V is TRBV9; a weak D match, TRBD2 (5 bases). From germline, CDR1 is SGDLS and CDR2 YYNGEE. Trimming removed 4 bases at V and 1 base at J, with 11 bases between. This CDR3 region has 14 residues. The CDR3 nucleotides read TGTGCCAGCAGCACCGGGGAGATCCAAGAGACCCAGTACTTC. Its translation is CASSTGEIQETQYF.

The rearrangement links TRBV27 to TRBJ2-1; 10 bases are a match to TRBD2. The CDR3 loop spans 16 amino acids. The trim removed 2 bases at V and 0 bases at J, leaving 1 base unmatched. Germline CDR1 reads MNHEY; CDR2 reads SMNVEV (reference sequence). This CDR3 reads CASSLKRGGSYNEQFF. DNA of the CDR3: TGTGCCAGCAGTTTAAAGCGGGGGGGCTCCTACAATGAGCAGTTCTTC.

The gene calls are TRBV9 and TRBJ1-4; D is uncertain. The CDR3 is made up of 13 amino acids. CDR1 is SGDLS, CDR2 YYNGEE, per germline. The germline V and J ends were trimmed by 0 bases and 8 bases, with 8 bases remaining between them. The CDR3 reads CASSVDQEEKLFF. In nucleotides, the CDR3 is TGTGCCAGCAGCGTAGATCAGGAAGAAAAACTGTTTTTT. The full variable domain, in which reference TRBV9 and TRBJ1-4 provide the parts outside the CDR3, is DSGVTQTPKHLITATGQRVTLRCSPRSGDLSVYWYQQSLDQGLQFLIQYYNGEERAKGNILERFSAQQFPDLHSELNLSSLELGDSALYFCASSVDQEEKLFFGSGTQLSVL.

This sequence joins TRBV9 and TRBJ1-4, with 7 bases aligning to TRBD1. This CDR3 has 15 residues. Germline CDR1 and CDR2: SGDLS and YYNGEE. Unmatched junction bases numbered 5, after V lost 4 bases and J lost 2 bases. CDR3 sequence reads: CASSIRQGTNEKLFF. The CDR3 region has the DNA TGTGCCAGCAGCATTCGACAGGGTACTAATGAAAAACTGTTTTTT.

Only one count was recorded for this clone. This chain uses TRBV29-1 with TRBJ1-4, with D maybe TRBD1 (6 bases). The V end was cut by 3 bases, the J end by 5 bases, with 13 bases between. Germline V gives CDR1 SQVTM, CDR2 ANQGSEA. The CDR3 runs 14 residues. The CDR3 DNA is TGCAGCGTTGATGCGACAGGCAGAAATGAAAAACTGTTTTTT. Protein sequence: CSVDATGRNEKLFF. The full variable domain, in which reference TRBV29-1 and TRBJ1-4 provide the parts outside the CDR3, is SAVISQKPSRDICQRGTSLTIQCQVDSQVTMMFWYRQQPGQSLTLIATANQGSEATYESGFVIDKFPISRPNLTFSTLTVSNMSPEDSSIYLCSVDATGRNEKLFFGSGTQLSVL.

The rearrangement links TRBV2 to TRBJ1-1, with unresolved D. Germline V gives CDR1 SNHLY, CDR2 FYNNEI. CDR3 length: 11 amino acids. Trimming left V 5 bases short and J 6 bases short, with 7 bases between. The CDR3 nucleotides read TGTGCCAGCAGTTTAGCACCTGAAGCTTTCTTT. Translation: CASSLAPEAFF.

This chain joins TRBV2 and TRBJ2-3, with TRBD1 identical over 8 bases. The germline CDR1 and CDR2 sequences are SNHLY and FYNNEI. The CDR3 runs to 16 residues. The ends lost 3 bases at V and 0 bases at J; junction bases unmatched: 5. The DNA of the CDR3 is TGTGCCAGCAGTGACCAGGGACAGGTTAGCACAGATACGCAGTATTTT. Residues: CASSDQGQVSTDTQYF.

This clone was recorded many times. This rearrangement joins TRBV6-6 to TRBJ2-5; 9 bases align to TRBD2. The germline V gene encodes CDR1 MNHNY and CDR2 SVGAGI (reference sequence). The CDR3 extends over 14 amino acids. Trimming took 11 bases from V and 1 from J; bases not matched to a gene: 8. In DNA form, the CDR3 reads TGTGCCGTCGGGGCTAGCGGGGTCCAAGAGACCCAGTACTTC. It specifies CAVGASGVQETQYF.

To note about this clone: The sample carries other DNA sequences with the same CDR3. The gene calls are TRBV6-5 and TRBJ2-3; D unresolved. The CDR3 consists of 14 residues. Trimming left V 2 bases short and J 2 bases short, with 8 bases between. The germline gives CDR1 MNHEY, CDR2 SVGAGI. As DNA, the CDR3 is TGTGCCAGCAGTTACGCAGGTTCCACAGATACGCAGTATTTT. This sequence encodes CASSYAGSTDTQYF.

Points on this clone: Other DNA sequences within the sample encode an identical CDR3. The chain is built from TRBV5-1 and TRBJ2-3; D possibly corresponds to TRBD2 (5 bases). There are 15 residues in the CDR3. CDR1 and CDR2 from the germline V gene are SGHRS and YFSETQ. Trimming took 0 bases from V and 3 from J, leaving 11 bases between them. The CDR3 protein is CASSLGSTRTDTQYF. The CDR3 DNA follows: TGCGCCAGCAGCTTGGGGAGTACTAGGACAGATACGCAGTATTTT.

The table lists this clone with a few counts. The rearrangement joins TRBV6-6 to TRBJ1-1, with unresolved D. Germline V CDR1 and CDR2: MNHNY, SVGAGI (reference sequence). The CDR3 contains 11 residues. V lost 6 bases and J 1 base, leaving 3 bases between the germline ends. The CDR3: CASSRNTEAFF. CDR3 sequence (DNA): TGTGCCAGCAGCCGGAACACTGAAGCTTTCTTT.

This clone came up once. The chain carries TRBV6-4 and TRBJ2-1; D perhaps matches TRBD2 (7 bases). The CDR3 runs 13 residues. The germline V gene has CDR1 MRHNA and CDR2 SNTAGT. V was pared by 7 bases and J by 2 bases, with 9 bases between. CDR3 sequence (DNA): TGTGCCAGCAAGGGGGGGCCCTACAATGAGCAGTTCTTC. Its translation: CASKGGPYNEQFF.

The chain uses TRBV5-4 and TRBJ1-2, with D possibly matching TRBD1 (6 bases). The ends were cut back, 0 bases at V and 0 bases at J, with 15 bases in the middle. Germline V lookup: CDR1 SGHNT, CDR2 YYREEE (reference sequence). This CDR3 is built from 17 residues. This chain's CDR3 is CASSLGAGAFPNYGYTF. The DNA of the CDR3 is TGTGCCAGCAGCTTGGGGGCAGGGGCCTTTCCTAACTATGGCTACACCTTC.

This chain uses TRBV5-6 with TRBJ1-2, with 9 bases that match TRBD1. The germline V gene encodes CDR1 SGHDT and CDR2 YYEEEE. V was pared by 2 bases and J by 7 bases, with 12 bases of the junction left unmatched. This CDR3 is built from 16 residues. CDR3 loop: CASSFDSGTGMGGYTF. CDR3 DNA: TGTGCCAGCAGCTTCGATTCTGGGACAGGGATGGGTGGCTACACCTTC.

The rearrangement links TRBV7-8 to TRBJ1-1; D is uncertain. The ends were cut back, 7 bases at V and 1 base at J, with 10 bases in the middle. Looked up from germline, CDR1 is SGHVS and CDR2 is FQNEAQ. The CDR3 has 13 amino acids. The CDR3 is CASTQRGNTEAFF. DNA for the CDR3: TGTGCCAGCACCCAAAGAGGGAACACTGAAGCTTTCTTT. Together with reference TRBV7-8 and TRBJ1-1, the CDR3 gives the full variable domain: GAGVSQSPRYKVAKRGQDVALRCDPISGHVSLFWYQQALGQGPEFLTYFQNEAQLDKSGLPSDRFFAERPEGSVSTLKIQRTQQEDSAVYLCASTQRGNTEAFFGQGTRLTVV.

The chain links TRBV9 to TRBJ2-7; TRBD2 might be the D (6 bases). The germline V and J ends were trimmed by 0 bases and 4 bases, with 14 bases remaining between them. From germline, CDR1 is SGDLS and CDR2 YYNGEE. The CDR3 runs 15 residues. The CDR3 region has the DNA TGTGCCAGCAGCGTAGGGGACTGGGATTCGTACGAGCAGTACTTC. This codes for CASSVGDWDSYEQYF.

The V and J genes are TRBV6-1 and TRBJ1-3; no firm D call. The V end lost 1 base, the J end lost 0 bases, and 13 bases lay between the germline ends. Germline V gene lookup returns CDR1 MNHNS and CDR2 SASEGT. This CDR3 has 17 residues. CDR3 residues: CASSEGFWADSGNTIYF. For the CDR3, the DNA is TGTGCCAGCAGTGAAGGTTTTTGGGCTGACTCTGGAAACACCATATATTTT.

The chain recombines TRBV27 with TRBJ1-1; D may be TRBD1 (6 bases). The V end was cut by 5 bases, the J end by 2 bases, with 9 bases between. Germline lookup yields CDR1 MNHEY and CDR2 SMNVEV (reference sequence). This CDR3 has 13 amino acids. DNA for the CDR3: TGTGCCAGCAGTCTACAGGGTAACACTGAAGCTTTCTTT. It yields the protein CASSLQGNTEAFF.